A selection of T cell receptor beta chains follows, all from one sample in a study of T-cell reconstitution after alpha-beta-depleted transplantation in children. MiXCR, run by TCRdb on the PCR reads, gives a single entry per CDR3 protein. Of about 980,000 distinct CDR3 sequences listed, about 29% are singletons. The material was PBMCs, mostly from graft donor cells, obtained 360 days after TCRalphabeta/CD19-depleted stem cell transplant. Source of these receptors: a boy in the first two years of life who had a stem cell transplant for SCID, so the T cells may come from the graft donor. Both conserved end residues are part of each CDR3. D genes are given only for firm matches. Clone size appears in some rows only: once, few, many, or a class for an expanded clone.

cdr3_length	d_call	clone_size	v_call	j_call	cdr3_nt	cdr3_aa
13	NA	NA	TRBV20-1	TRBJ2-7	TGCAGTGGCGAGGGAATACGGGCCTACGAGCAGTACTTC	CSGEGIRAYEQYF
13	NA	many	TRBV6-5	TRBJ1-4	TGTGCCAGCAGTCAGGGGACTAATGAAAAACTGTTTTTT	CASSQGTNEKLFF
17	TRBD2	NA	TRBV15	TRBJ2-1	TGTGCCACCAGCAGAGGCCGGACTAGCGGGGTTTACAATGAGCAGTTCTTC	CATSRGRTSGVYNEQFF
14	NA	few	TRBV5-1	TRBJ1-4	TGCGCCAGCCGCTTCGGGGTTACTAATGAAAAACTGTTTTTT	CASRFGVTNEKLFF
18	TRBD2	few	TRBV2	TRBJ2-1	TGTGCCAGCAGTGCTCTTAGCGGGGGGGCCGTTCCCTACAATGAGCAGTTCTTC	CASSALSGGAVPYNEQFF
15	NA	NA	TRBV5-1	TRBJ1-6	TGCGCCAGCAGCGCCCCACAGGGCCGGGATTCACCCCTCCACTTT	CASSAPQGRDSPLHF
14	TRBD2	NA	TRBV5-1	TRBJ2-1	TGCGCCAGCAGCTTCCTGGGTAGCGGGGCTGAGCAGTTCTTC	CASSFLGSGAEQFF
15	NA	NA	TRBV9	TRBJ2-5	TGTGCCAGCAGCGTAGTTGGGGCCCCCGCAGAGACCCAGTACTTC	CASSVVGAPAETQYF
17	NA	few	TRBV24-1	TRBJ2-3	TGTGCCACCAGTGATTTTCGGACAAATGACCGCACAGATACGCAGTATTTT	CATSDFRTNDRTDTQYF
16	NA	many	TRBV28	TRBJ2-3	TGTGCCAGCACCTCTACTGCTAAGCCCCGCACAGATACGCAGTATTTT	CASTSTAKPRTDTQYF
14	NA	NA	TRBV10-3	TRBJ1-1	TGTGCCATCAGTGAGACCTGGGGAGGCACTGAAGCTTTCTTT	CAISETWGGTEAFF
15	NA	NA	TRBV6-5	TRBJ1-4	TGTGCCAGCGGGCCAGGGTGGCGAGCTAATGAAAAACTGTTTTTT	CASGPGWRANEKLFF
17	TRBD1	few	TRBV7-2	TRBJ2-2	TGTGCCAGCAGCCCAAGACTGACAGGGTATGATGCCGGGGAGCTGTTTTTT	CASSPRLTGYDAGELFF
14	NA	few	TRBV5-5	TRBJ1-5	TGTGCCAGCAGCCTTCGGGGTTACGGACAGCCCCAGCATTTT	CASSLRGYGQPQHF
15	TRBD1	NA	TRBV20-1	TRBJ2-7	TGCAGTGCTAGGCCCTTCGACAGGGCCACCTACGAGGAGTACTTC	CSARPFDRATYEEYF
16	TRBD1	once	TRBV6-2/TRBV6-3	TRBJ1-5	TGTGCCAGCAGTGCGAGACAGGGGGCGGTTTATCAGCCCCAGCATTTT	CASSARQGAVYQPQHF
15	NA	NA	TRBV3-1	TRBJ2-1	TGTGCCAGCAGCCAGGGCCACCGCTCCTACAATGAGCAGTTCTTC	CASSQGHRSYNEQFF
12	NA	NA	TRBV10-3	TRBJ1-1	TGTGCCATCAGTGAGGAAGGCCGGGGGGCTTTCTTT	CAISEEGRGAFF
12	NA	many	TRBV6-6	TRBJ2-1	TGTGCCAGCAGTCAGGGGACTGCCGAGCAGTTCTTC	CASSQGTAEQFF
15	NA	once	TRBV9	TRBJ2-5	TGTGCCAGCAGCCCCCGAATGGGGGGTTTGGAGACCCAGTACTTC	CASSPRMGGLETQYF
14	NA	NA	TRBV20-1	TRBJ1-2	TGCAGTGCTAGAGATCTTTACCGGGTATATGGCTACACCTTC	CSARDLYRVYGYTF
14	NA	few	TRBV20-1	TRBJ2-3	TGCAGTGCGCCACAGGGTCCCGGCACAGATACGCAGTATTTT	CSAPQGPGTDTQYF
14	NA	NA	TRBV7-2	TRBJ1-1	TGTGCCAGCAGCCCCGGACAAAGGGGCACTGAAGCTTTCTTT	CASSPGQRGTEAFF
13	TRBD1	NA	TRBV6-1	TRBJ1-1	TGTGCCAGCAGTCCACCCGGGACAGGATTTGCTTTCTTT	CASSPPGTGFAFF
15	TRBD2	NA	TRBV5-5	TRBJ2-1	TGTGCCAGCAGCTTGCTCGGGGGGATCTTCAATGAGCAGTTCTTC	CASSLLGGIFNEQFF
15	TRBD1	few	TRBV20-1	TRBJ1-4	TGCAGTGCTAGAACCGGGACAGTCCGAACTGAAAAACTGTTTTTT	CSARTGTVRTEKLFF
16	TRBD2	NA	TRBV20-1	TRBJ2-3	TGCAGTGCTAGCAGGCTAGCGGGGGCCCACACAGATACGCAGTATTTT	CSASRLAGAHTDTQYF
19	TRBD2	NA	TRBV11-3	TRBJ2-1	TGTGCCAGCAGCTTAATTAGCGGGGGGCACCCTGGGACCTACAATGAGCAGTTCTTC	CASSLISGGHPGTYNEQFF
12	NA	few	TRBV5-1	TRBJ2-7	TGCGCCAGCAGCTTGGTTCAGGGCGAGCAGTACTTC	CASSLVQGEQYF
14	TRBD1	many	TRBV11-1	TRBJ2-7	TGTGCCAGCAGCCGACGGGACAGTTCGTACGAGCAGTACTTC	CASSRRDSSYEQYF
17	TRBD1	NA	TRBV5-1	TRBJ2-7	TGCGCCAGCAGCTTGGGGCTTATCCGGGACAGCCCCTACGAGCAGTACTTC	CASSLGLIRDSPYEQYF
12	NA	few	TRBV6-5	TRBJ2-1	TGTGCCAGCAATACAGACCGCAATGAGCAGTTCTTC	CASNTDRNEQFF
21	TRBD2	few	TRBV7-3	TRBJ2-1	TGTGCCAGCAGCTTAACCACCTTCAGAGCGGGGGGCGTGGGCTCCTACAATGAGCAGTTCTTC	CASSLTTFRAGGVGSYNEQFF
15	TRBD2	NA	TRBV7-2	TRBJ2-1	TGTGCCAGCAGCTCCCGCGGGGGGCGTGGGAATGAGCAGTTCTTC	CASSSRGGRGNEQFF
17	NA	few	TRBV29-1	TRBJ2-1	TGCAGCGTTGAATGGGGCAGGGGAAGGGGCTCCTACAATGAGCAGTTCTTC	CSVEWGRGRGSYNEQFF
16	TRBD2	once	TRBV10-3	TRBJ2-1	TGTGCCATCAGTGCTTCTAGCGGGAGGGCCTTCAGTGAGCAGTTCTTC	CAISASSGRAFSEQFF
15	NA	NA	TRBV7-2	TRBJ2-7	TGTGCCAGCAGCCATGACAGGATCTCCTCCTACGAGCAGTACTTC	CASSHDRISSYEQYF
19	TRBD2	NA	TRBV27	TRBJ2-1	TGTGCCAGCAGTTCCACGGGACTAGCGGGGGGCCCCTCCTACAATGAGCAGTTCTTC	CASSSTGLAGGPSYNEQFF
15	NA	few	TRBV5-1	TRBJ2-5	TGCGCCAGCAGCTTGTGGGGGGGGGCCCAAGAGACCCAGTACTTC	CASSLWGGAQETQYF
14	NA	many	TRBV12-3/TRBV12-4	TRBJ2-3	TGTGCCAGCAGTTTCGGGTTTCAGGCAGATACGCAGTATTTT	CASSFGFQADTQYF
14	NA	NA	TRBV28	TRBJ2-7	TGTGCCAGCACCGTTGGAAGTTTCAACTACGAGCAGTACTTC	CASTVGSFNYEQYF
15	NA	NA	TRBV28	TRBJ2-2	TGTGCCAGCAGTTTGAGGCCCTTCGGTGGCGGGGAGCTGTTTTTT	CASSLRPFGGGELFF
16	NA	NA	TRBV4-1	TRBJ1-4	TGCGCCAGCAGCCAAGAAACGGCCAGGCAAAATGAAAAACTGTTTTTT	CASSQETARQNEKLFF
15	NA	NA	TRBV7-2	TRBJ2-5	TGTGCCAGCAGCTTCGACCAGGAATTACAAGAGACCCAGTACTTC	CASSFDQELQETQYF
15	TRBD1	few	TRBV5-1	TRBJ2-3	TGCGCCAGCATTTCCGGGACAGCGTTCACAGATACGCAGTATTTT	CASISGTAFTDTQYF
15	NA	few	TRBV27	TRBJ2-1	TGTGCCAGCAGTTTCGTGGGAAGCTCCTACAATGAGCAGTTCTTC	CASSFVGSSYNEQFF
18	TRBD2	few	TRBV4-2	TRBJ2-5	TGTGCCAGCAGCCAAGGGGGACTAGCGGTTGGGTTACGAGAGACCCAGTACTTC	CASSQGGLAVGLRETQYF
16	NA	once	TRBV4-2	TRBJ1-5	TGTGCCAGCAGCCAAGCTCCCGAGGCAGGGAATCAGCCCCAGCATTTT	CASSQAPEAGNQPQHF
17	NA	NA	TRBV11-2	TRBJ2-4	TGTGCCAGCAGCTTAGATCCCATTGCCCTAGCCAAAAACATTCAGTACTTC	CASSLDPIALAKNIQYF
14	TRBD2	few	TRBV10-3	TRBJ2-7	TGTGCCATCAGTGGACTAGCGGGGACCTACGAGCAGTACTTC	CAISGLAGTYEQYF
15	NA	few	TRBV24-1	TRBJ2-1	TGTGCCACCAGTGATTTCTGGTCGGAGTGGGGTGAGCAGTTCTTC	CATSDFWSEWGEQFF
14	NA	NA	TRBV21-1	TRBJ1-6	TGTGCCAGCAGCAACGCGGGACAGAATCCCCCCCTCCACTTT	CASSNAGQNPPLHF
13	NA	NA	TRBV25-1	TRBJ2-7	TGTGCCAGCAGTGATACAGGGCCTCGCGAGCAGTACTTC	CASSDTGPREQYF